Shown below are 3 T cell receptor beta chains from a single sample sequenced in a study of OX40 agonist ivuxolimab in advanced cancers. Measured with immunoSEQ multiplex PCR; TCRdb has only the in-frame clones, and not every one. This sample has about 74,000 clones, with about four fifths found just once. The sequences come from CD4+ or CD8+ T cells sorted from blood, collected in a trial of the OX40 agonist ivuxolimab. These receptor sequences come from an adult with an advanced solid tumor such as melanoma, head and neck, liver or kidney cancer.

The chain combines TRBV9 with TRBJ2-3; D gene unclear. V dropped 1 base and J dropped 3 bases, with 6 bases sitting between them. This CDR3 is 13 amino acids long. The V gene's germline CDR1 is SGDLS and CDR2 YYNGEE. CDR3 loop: CASSVSLTDTQYF. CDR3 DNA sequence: TGTGCCAGCAGCGTAAGTTTAACAGATACGCAGTATTTT.

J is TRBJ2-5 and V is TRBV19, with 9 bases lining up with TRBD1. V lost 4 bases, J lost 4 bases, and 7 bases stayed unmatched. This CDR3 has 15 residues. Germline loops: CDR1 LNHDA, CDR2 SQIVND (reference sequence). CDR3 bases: TGTGCCAGTAGTAGCCAAACGGACAGGGGAGAGACCCAGTACTTC. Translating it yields CASSSQTDRGETQYF.

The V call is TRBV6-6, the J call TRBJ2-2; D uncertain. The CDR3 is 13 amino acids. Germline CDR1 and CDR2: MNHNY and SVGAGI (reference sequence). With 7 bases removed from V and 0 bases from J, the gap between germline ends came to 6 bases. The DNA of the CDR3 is TGTGCCAGCACCAAGGCGAACACCGGGGAGCTGTTTTTT. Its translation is CASTKANTGELFF.